The 28 T cell receptor beta chains reported below all come from one sample, sequenced in a study of blood T cell repertoires in COVID-19. Assay: immunoSEQ multiplex PCR; the TCRdb copy retains only in-frame clones and omits some. Of about 150,000 clones in the sample, roughly 89% were seen once. Sequences were obtained from PBMCs or T cells enriched from blood (not recorded which). The receptors were gathered from a woman between 50 and 59 years old who had been exposed to COVID-19.

The genes are TRBV19 and TRBJ2-6; D possibly corresponds to TRBD1 (6 bases). Trimming removed 6 bases at V and 4 bases at J, with 19 bases between. CDR3 length: 17 residues. CDR1 and CDR2 from the germline V gene are LNHDA and SQIVND (reference sequence). The CDR3 nucleotides are TGTGCCAGTAGCTTAGATGGAACAGGGTTCGGGGCCAACGTCCTGACTTTC. Amino acids: CASSLDGTGFGANVLTF.

This clone is a singleton in its sample. The chain recombines TRBV9 with TRBJ2-2, with D perhaps matching TRBD2 (6 bases). Germline V gene sequence: CDR1 SGDLS, CDR2 YYNGEE. The CDR3 sequence is 16 residues long. V lost 4 bases and J lost 1, with 14 bases in between. The CDR3 sequence: CASSSLLSGNTGELFF. The DNA for the CDR3 is TGTGCCAGCAGCTCGCTCCTTAGCGGGAACACCGGGGAGCTGTTTTTT.

This clone came up a few times. The chain joins TRBV5-1 to TRBJ1-6; D is uncertain. Looked up from germline, CDR1 is SGHRS and CDR2 is YFSETQ. Trimming removed 0 bases at V and 7 bases at J, with 14 bases between. The CDR3 has 16 amino acids. CDR3 nucleotide sequence: TGCGCCAGCAGCTTGGCCTGGGCAGGTACCAATTCACCCCTCCACTTT. Its translation is CASSLAWAGTNSPLHF.

This chain joins TRBV7-2 and TRBJ2-1, with 11 bases lining up with TRBD2. The CDR3 is 16 residues long. In germline, CDR1 is SGHTA, CDR2 FQGNSA. After removal of 0 bases from V and 10 bases from J, the junction contained 8 bases not matched to a gene. CDR3 nucleotides: TGTGCCAGCAGCTTAGCCCATAGCGGGGGGGCTCAGGAGCAGTTCTTC. Translating gives CASSLAHSGGAQEQFF.

This chain uses TRBV3-1 (or the pseudogene TRBV3-2) with TRBJ2-3, with D unresolved. Germline V gene data show CDR1 as LGHDT and CDR2 as YNNKEL (reference sequence). CDR3 length: 13 residues. V lost 4 bases, J lost 0 bases, and 5 bases lay in between. CDR3 sequence: CASSPTSTDTQYF. In DNA, the CDR3 is TGTGCCAGCAGCCCGACTAGCACAGATACGCAGTATTTT.

V and J are TRBV15 and TRBJ2-7; TRBD2 is a possible D gene (7 bases). The CDR3 totals 12 residues. CDR1 LNHNV and CDR2 YYDKDF come from the germline V gene (reference sequence). Trimming stripped 9 bases from V and 6 bases from J, with 15 bases between. The CDR3: CATGGAGGEQYF. The CDR3 DNA reads TGTGCCACGGGGGGGGCAGGTGGCGAGCAGTACTTC.

The chain has TRBV27 and TRBJ1-1; D is ambiguous. The CDR3 is 13 residues long. Germline loops: CDR1 MNHEY, CDR2 SMNVEV (reference sequence). V gave up 5 bases and J gave up 3 bases, with 10 bases separating them. The CDR3 sequence: CASSKRLDTEAFF. The CDR3 DNA follows: TGTGCCAGCAGTAAACGACTGGACACTGAAGCTTTCTTT.

V is TRBV5-4 and J is TRBJ2-5, with no clear D. Germline CDR1 is SGHNT and CDR2 is YYREEE (reference sequence). This CDR3 comprises 13 residues. The ends were cut back, 0 bases at V and 4 bases at J, with 7 bases in the middle. CDR3: CASSLDARETQYF. CDR3 sequence (DNA): TGTGCCAGCAGCTTGGACGCGCGAGAGACCCAGTACTTC.

The chain is built from TRBV6-2 or TRBV6-3 and TRBJ1-2; D perhaps matches TRBD1 (6 bases). V was trimmed by 2 bases and J by 6 bases, leaving 10 bases between them. The CDR3 covers 13 residues. Germline V lookup: CDR1 MNHEY, CDR2 SVGEGT. CDR3 nucleotides: TGTGCCAGCAGTTACCCACAGGGAAATGGCTACACCTTC. As protein: CASSYPQGNGYTF.

This clone was observed a few times. The chain recombines TRBV6-2 or TRBV6-3 with TRBJ1-1, with 7 positions matching TRBD1. With V trimmed by 0 bases and J by 7 bases, 5 bases remained unmatched. CDR1 is MNHEY, CDR2 SVGEGT, per germline. This CDR3 is 14 amino acids long. The CDR3 loop reads CASSYSEGASEAFF. In DNA form, the CDR3 reads TGTGCCAGCAGTTACTCGGAGGGGGCGAGTGAAGCTTTCTTT.

The gene calls are TRBV5-1 and TRBJ2-7; 8 positions match TRBD1. V shed 5 bases, J shed 5 bases, and the junction held 9 bases outside the gene matches. The V gene's germline CDR1 is SGHRS and CDR2 YFSETQ. CDR3 size: 14 residues. The CDR3 DNA sequence: TGCGCCAGCAGGGGAACAGGGGGACTCAACGAGCAGTACTTC. The encoded protein is CASRGTGGLNEQYF.

This rearrangement joins TRBV15 to TRBJ2-1; D might be TRBD2 (6 bases). The ends were cut back, 5 bases at V and 7 bases at J, with 18 bases in the middle. Germline values: CDR1 LNHNV, CDR2 YYDKDF (reference sequence). This CDR3 contains 15 residues. CDR3 in DNA: TGTGCCACCAGCGTTTGGGGGGAGAGGCAAAATGAGCAGTTCTTC. It yields the protein CATSVWGERQNEQFF.

V usage is TRBV11-2 and J usage is TRBJ2-1, with D perhaps matching TRBD2 (5 bases). The germline V gene encodes CDR1 SGHAT and CDR2 FQNNGV. V lost 0 bases, J lost 5 bases, and 20 bases lay in between. The CDR3 extends over 18 amino acids. The CDR3 region has the DNA TGTGCCAGCAGCTTAGACGGGGTCCTGGGCCTCAGAAACAATGAGCAGTTCTTC. This gives the protein CASSLDGVLGLRNNEQFF. Filled out from reference TRBV11-2 and TRBJ2-1, the complete variable domain reads EAGVAQSPRYKIIEKRQSVAFWCNPISGHATLYWYQQILGQGPKLLIQFQNNGVVDDSQLPKDRFSAERLKGVDSTLKIQPAKLEDSAVYLCASSLDGVLGLRNNEQFFGPGTRLTVL.

The rearrangement links TRBV3-1 (or the pseudogene TRBV3-2) to TRBJ2-1; 8 nucleotides agree with TRBD2. The trim removed 0 bases at V and 6 bases at J, leaving 7 bases unmatched. The CDR3 runs to 16 residues. Germline assignment: CDR1 LGHDT and CDR2 YNNKEL (reference sequence). The CDR3, as DNA: TGTGCCAGCAGCCAAGATCCTGGCGGGGGGTTCAATGAGCAGTTCTTC. This translates into CASSQDPGGGFNEQFF.

This chain links TRBV6-5 with TRBJ2-7; TRBD1 matches 7 bases. With V trimmed by 6 bases and J by 6 bases, 2 bases remained unmatched. This CDR3 spans 11 amino acids. Germline V lookup: CDR1 MNHEY, CDR2 SVGAGI. The CDR3 DNA reads as TGTGCCAGCAGGACAGGGCGCGAGCAGTACTTC. It yields the protein CASRTGREQYF.

This clone was observed a handful of times. The chain carries TRBV5-1 and TRBJ1-6; 9 bases line up with TRBD1. Germline loops: CDR1 SGHRS, CDR2 YFSETQ. CDR3 length equals 15 residues. V was pared by 4 bases and J by 3 bases, with 2 bases of the junction left unmatched. In DNA form, the CDR3 reads TGCGCCAGCAGCCTGGGACAGGGCTATAATTCACCCCTCCACTTT. As protein: CASSLGQGYNSPLHF.

This clone was counted between two and nine times. The chain carries TRBV27 and TRBJ1-1; 11 bases are shared with TRBD1. The CDR3 extends over 17 amino acids. The V and J ends lost 6 bases and 0 bases, in that order; junction bases with no gene match: 9. The germline V gene encodes CDR1 MNHEY and CDR2 SMNVEV (reference sequence). The CDR3 spells CASSPDRGLEMNTEAFF. The CDR3 region has the DNA TGTGCCAGCAGCCCGGACAGGGGGCTGGAGATGAACACTGAAGCTTTCTTT.

The sample holds a few counts of this clone. The chain couples TRBV11-2 to TRBJ1-6, with D possibly being TRBD1 (6 bases). The germline CDR1 and CDR2 sequences are SGHAT and FQNNGV. The CDR3 loop spans 15 amino acids. V lost 6 bases and J 7 bases, leaving 16 bases between the germline ends. This CDR3 is CASSLRTGRNSPLHF. The DNA for the CDR3 is TGTGCCAGCAGTTTGCGAACAGGGCGGAATTCACCCCTCCACTTT.

This sequence joins TRBV4-3 and TRBJ2-3; D is possibly TRBD2 (6 bases). CDR1 and CDR2 from the germline V gene are LGHNA and YSLEER. V dropped 3 bases and J dropped 6 bases, with 16 bases sitting between them. The CDR3 contains 15 residues. This CDR3 reads CASSQQMTSSDTQYF. The CDR3 nucleotides read TGCGCCAGCAGCCAGCAAATGACTAGTTCGGATACGCAGTATTTT.

The chain links TRBV7-7 to TRBJ1-4; a weak D match, TRBD1 (6 bases). Germline-derived CDR1 and CDR2 are SSHAT and FNYEAQ (reference sequence). The CDR3 is 17 residues long. V was cut by 5 bases and J by 1 base, with 17 bases left in between. The CDR3 coding sequence is TGTGCCAGCAGCCCCGTCCAGGGGAGGGGAACTAATGAAAAACTGTTTTTT. Translating it yields CASSPVQGRGTNEKLFF. Looking up the rest from reference TRBV7-7 and TRBJ1-4 gives the full variable domain: GAGVSQSPRYKVTKRGQDVTLRCDPISSHATLYWYQQALGQGPEFLTYFNYEAQPDKSGLPSDRFSAERPEGSISTLTIQRTEQRDSAMYRCASSPVQGRGTNEKLFFGSGTQLSVL.

This clone has just a few counts. V gene TRBV11-3 combines with J gene TRBJ2-2; a possible D gene is TRBD1 (6 bases). V dropped 5 bases and J dropped 4 bases, with 8 bases sitting between them. Germline CDR1 SGHNT, CDR2 YENEEA. This CDR3 is built from 13 residues. CDR3 region: CASSRQVTGELFF. The CDR3 bases are TGTGCCAGCAGCAGACAGGTCACCGGGGAGCTGTTTTTT.

This clone came up once. Germline and junction disagree at one end, which may indicate a read error. The DNA for the CDR3 is TGTGCCAGCAGTTCGATGGGACAAAAAAAAGATTCCAACTTC. Encoded protein: CASSSMGQKKDSNF. The genes are TRBV27 and TRBJ2-7, with D maybe TRBD1 (6 bases). The germline gives CDR1 MNHEY, CDR2 SMNVEV (reference sequence). The CDR3 runs 14 residues.

This chain uses TRBV9 with TRBJ2-7; 8 nucleotides agree with TRBD2. Germline lookup yields CDR1 SGDLS and CDR2 YYNGEE. After removal of 2 bases from V and 2 bases from J, the junction contained 6 bases not matched to a gene. This CDR3 is built from 15 residues. CDR3 amino acids: CASSVGLASAYEQYF. For the CDR3, the DNA is TGTGCCAGCAGCGTCGGACTAGCCTCCGCCTACGAGCAGTACTTC.

As DNA, the CDR3 is TGCGCCAGCAGCCCTACTGACTGGACTAGCACAGATACGCAGTATTTT. This encodes CASSPTDWTSTDTQYF. The chain employs TRBV4-1 and TRBJ2-3; D is possibly TRBD2 (5 bases). Trimming left V 4 bases short and J 0 bases short, with 14 bases between. The CDR3 has 16 amino acids. The germline V gene has CDR1 MGHRA and CDR2 YSYEKL.

The table lists this clone with a few counts. CDR3 amino acids: CASTRGLGASTEAFF. The CDR3 region has the DNA TGCGCCAGCACCAGGGGCCTCGGTGCGAGCACTGAAGCTTTCTTT. The chain combines TRBV5-1 with TRBJ1-1, with D tentatively TRBD1 (6 bases). The V gene lost 6 bases and the J gene lost 4 bases, with 19 bases spanning the gap. Germline CDR1 SGHRS, CDR2 YFSETQ. This CDR3 region has 15 residues.

V gene TRBV9 combines with J gene TRBJ1-4, with D possibly TRBD1 on 5 matching bases. The germline V gene has CDR1 SGDLS and CDR2 YYNGEE. The CDR3 is 15 residues long. V was clipped by 1 base and J by 3 bases, with 10 bases between them. The CDR3 region has the DNA TGTGCCAGCAGCGTATCGTTAGGGGCTAATGAAAAACTGTTTTTT. Translated, it gives CASSVSLGANEKLFF.

J is TRBJ2-4 and V is TRBV9, with a tentative D call TRBD1 (7 bases). Deletions cut 3 bases from V and 1 base from J, with 14 bases between. The CDR3 runs 16 residues. The germline gives CDR1 SGDLS, CDR2 YYNGEE. CDR3 sequence reads: CASSGLQGGAKNIQYF. The CDR3 DNA reads as TGTGCCAGCAGCGGACTTCAGGGGGGCGCCAAAAACATTCAGTACTTC.

The chain carries TRBV13 and TRBJ1-5, with TRBD1 identical over 7 bases. Trimming removed 2 bases from V and 5 bases from J; junction bases left unmatched: 3. CDR1 is PRHDT, CDR2 FYEKMQ, per germline (reference sequence). The CDR3 totals 14 residues. The CDR3 is CASSLRGLDQPQHF. In DNA, the CDR3 is TGTGCCAGCAGCTTAAGGGGGCTCGATCAGCCCCAGCATTTT. Full variable domain (missing parts from reference TRBV13 and TRBJ1-5): AAGVIQSPRHLIKEKRETATLKCYPIPRHDTVYWYQQGPGQDPQFLISFYEKMQSDKGSIPDRFSAQQFSDYHSELNMSSLELGDSALYFCASSLRGLDQPQHFGDGTRLSIL.